This TCR beta chain was obtained from a study of blood T cell repertoires in COVID-19. The length of the CDR3 is 16 residues. Germline V gene sequence: CDR1 LNHDA, CDR2 SQIVND (reference sequence). The V segment lost 3 bases and the J segment 2 bases; nucleotides outside the gene matches: 5. Clones were read by immunoSEQ multiplex PCR, and TCRdb kept only the in-frame ones, dropping some. The repertoire holds over 80,000 clones, 70% to 90% seen once, with about 3% in the top ten. The clonotype comes from an elderly woman with acute or convalescent COVID-19. Sequenced input: peripheral blood. The chain uses TRBV19 and TRBJ2-1, with 9 positions matching TRBD2. CDR3 loop: CASSIRAGGPYNEQFF. In DNA form, the CDR3 reads TGTGCCAGTAGTATTCGAGCGGGAGGTCCCTACAATGAGCAGTTCTTC.